Listed below are T cell receptor beta chains from one sample, sequenced in a study of blood T cell repertoires in COVID-19. Using immunoSEQ multiplex PCR, the repertoire was profiled, and TCRdb retains in-frame clones only, with some absent. Among approximately 250,000 clones listed, 75% to 90% were seen once. The material sequenced was peripheral blood. Every receptor here comes from a man aged 25-45 years with active or convalescent COVID-19. The CDR3 runs from the conserved cysteine through the conserved F or W. Fields, in order: CDR3 DNA, CDR3 protein, V gene, clone size, J gene, D gene. D genes are given only for firm matches. Size is omitted from some rows. Given values are once, few, many or a class for expanded clones.

DNA: TGTGCCAGCAGTTACGGGGGGTTCTCCTACGAGCAGTACTTC; CDR3: CASSYGGFSYEQYF; V: TRBV6-5; size: -; J: TRBJ2-7; D: -
DNA: TGTGCCAGCAGCGAACGAGCAACTAATGAAAAACTGTTTTTT; CDR3: CASSERATNEKLFF; V: TRBV7-9; size: -; J: TRBJ1-4; D: -
DNA: TGCGCCAGCAGTCCCACGGGGATCTCCTACAATGAGCAGTTCTTC; CDR3: CASSPTGISYNEQFF; V: TRBV10-2; size: -; J: TRBJ2-1; D: -
DNA: TGTGCCAGTAGTATAGAGTACCGGGACAATGAGCAGTTCTTC; CDR3: CASSIEYRDNEQFF; V: TRBV19; size: -; J: TRBJ2-1; D: -
DNA: TGCGCCAGCAGTGAGCCCGAGGGTGAGCAGTTCTTC; CDR3: CASSEPEGEQFF; V: TRBV10-2; size: many; J: TRBJ2-1; D: -
DNA: TGTGCCAGTAGTATTATCCAGGGTAGCACAGATACGCAGTATTTT; CDR3: CASSIIQGSTDTQYF; V: TRBV19; size: -; J: TRBJ2-3; D: -
DNA: TGTGCCAGCAGCCTCCGACAGACAACTAATGAAAAACTGTTTTTT; CDR3: CASSLRQTTNEKLFF; V: TRBV3-1/TRBV3-2; size: -; J: TRBJ1-4; D: -
DNA: TGTGCCAGCAGTTACTCGACAGGGAGTCGTTCACCCCTCCACTTT; CDR3: CASSYSTGSRSPLHF; V: TRBV6-5; size: -; J: TRBJ1-6; D: TRBD1
DNA: TGTGCCAGCAGCCCATACTCATCGGGACAAAACACCGGGGAGCTGTTTTTT; CDR3: CASSPYSSGQNTGELFF; V: TRBV9; size: -; J: TRBJ2-2; D: -
DNA: TGTGCCAGCAGCGCCGGGGGGACAACGAACACTGAAGCTTTCTTT; CDR3: CASSAGGTTNTEAFF; V: TRBV9; size: -; J: TRBJ1-1; D: -
DNA: TGTGCCAGCAGCTTAGGCGGGGCCACGGGGGAGACCCAGTACTTC; CDR3: CASSLGGATGETQYF; V: TRBV7-9; size: -; J: TRBJ2-5; D: -
DNA: TGTGCCAGTAGTCTGGACAGGGAAGGCAATCAGCCCCAGCATTTT; CDR3: CASSLDREGNQPQHF; V: TRBV19; size: -; J: TRBJ1-5; D: TRBD1
DNA: TGTGCCAGCAGTTACCGCGGTGGTTTCGCCCTCCACTTT; CDR3: CASSYRGGFALHF; V: TRBV6-2/TRBV6-3; size: -; J: TRBJ1-6; D: -
DNA: TGTGCCAGCAGCGTAGCTAGCGGGGGGACGATGGAGACCCAGTACTTC; CDR3: CASSVASGGTMETQYF; V: TRBV9; size: -; J: TRBJ2-5; D: TRBD2
DNA: TGCAGCGTCCAACCGGGACAGGCCAACACCGGGGAGCTGTTTTTT; CDR3: CSVQPGQANTGELFF; V: TRBV29-1; size: -; J: TRBJ2-2; D: TRBD1
DNA: TGCGCCAGCAGCCAAGAGGACAGATCTGGGTTC; CDR3: CASSQEDRSGF; V: TRBV4-1; size: -; J: TRBJ1-2; D: -
DNA: TGCGCCAGCAGCCCAGGGGGATTTACTAATGAAAAACTGTTTTTT; CDR3: CASSPGGFTNEKLFF; V: TRBV4-1; size: -; J: TRBJ1-4; D: TRBD1
DNA: TGTGCCAGCAGTTTAACCAGACAGTTTACTCAGCCCCAGCATTTT; CDR3: CASSLTRQFTQPQHF; V: TRBV27; size: -; J: TRBJ1-5; D: -
DNA: TGTGCCAGCAGCTTAGTTGGGACTAGCGACGGGACCCAGTACTTC; CDR3: CASSLVGTSDGTQYF; V: TRBV7-6; size: -; J: TRBJ2-5; D: TRBD2
DNA: TGTGCCAGCATGGGTGCGGGGGTCACAGATACGCAGTATTTT; CDR3: CASMGAGVTDTQYF; V: TRBV5-6; size: -; J: TRBJ2-3; D: TRBD2
DNA: TGTGCCAGCAGCTTGGTACAGGGCTCCGAGCAGTACTTC; CDR3: CASSLVQGSEQYF; V: TRBV5-6; size: -; J: TRBJ2-7; D: -
DNA: TGTGCCAGCAGTGCAGGGGTTAGATCGTCTGGAAACACCATATATTTT; CDR3: CASSAGVRSSGNTIYF; V: TRBV6-6; size: -; J: TRBJ1-3; D: -
DNA: TGCGCCAGCAGCTTGGTCGGGGGCTCTGGAAACACCATATATTTT; CDR3: CASSLVGGSGNTIYF; V: TRBV5-1; size: once; J: TRBJ1-3; D: -